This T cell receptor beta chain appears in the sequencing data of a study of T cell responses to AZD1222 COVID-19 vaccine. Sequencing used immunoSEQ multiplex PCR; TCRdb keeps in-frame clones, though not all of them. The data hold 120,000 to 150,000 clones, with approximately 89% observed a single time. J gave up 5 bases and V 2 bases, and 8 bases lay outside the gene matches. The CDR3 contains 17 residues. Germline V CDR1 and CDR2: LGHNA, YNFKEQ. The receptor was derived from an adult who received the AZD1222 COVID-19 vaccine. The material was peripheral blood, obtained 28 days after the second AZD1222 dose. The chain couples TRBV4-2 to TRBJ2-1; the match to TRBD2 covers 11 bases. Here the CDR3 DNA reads TGTGCCAGCAGCCAACCCTCCGGGACTAGCGGAGACAATGAGCAGTTCTTC. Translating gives CASSQPSGTSGDNEQFF.